This T cell receptor beta chain came from a study of T cell repertoires in cytomegalovirus infection. Whole-study context: Selected CMV epitopes included recently identified HLA-C-restricted ones as well as well-studied HLA-B-restricted ones. Based on public TCR beta signatures, there were indications of CMV infection and of a matching HLA type. Study findings and constraints: The study identified carriers of CMV plus the relevant HLA from cumulative public TCR beta family frequency. The response measured ex vivo was dominated by TCR beta clonotypes (HLA-C-restricted and CMV-specific).

A few counts support this clonotype. Its cognate antigen is unknown. Trimming shortened V by 6 bases and J by 8 bases, and 13 bases separated the two germline ends. This CDR3 contains 13 residues. TCRdb called the reads again in MiXCR, with one record for every CDR3 protein. In the table there are 350,000 to 400,000 distinct CDR3 sequences, just under 35% of which are singletons. The TCR sequence derives from a human donor in good health (CMV status not recorded). Some clones in this sample may be carry-over from other donors' samples. The input for sequencing was cultured PBMCs, taken from culture after CMV antigen stimulation. The chain combines TRBV12-3 or TRBV12-4 with TRBJ1-4; D not certain. The CDR3 protein is CASSLRLEEKLFF. CDR3 coding DNA: TGTGCCAGCAGCCTCCGACTTGAGGAAAAACTGTTTTTT.